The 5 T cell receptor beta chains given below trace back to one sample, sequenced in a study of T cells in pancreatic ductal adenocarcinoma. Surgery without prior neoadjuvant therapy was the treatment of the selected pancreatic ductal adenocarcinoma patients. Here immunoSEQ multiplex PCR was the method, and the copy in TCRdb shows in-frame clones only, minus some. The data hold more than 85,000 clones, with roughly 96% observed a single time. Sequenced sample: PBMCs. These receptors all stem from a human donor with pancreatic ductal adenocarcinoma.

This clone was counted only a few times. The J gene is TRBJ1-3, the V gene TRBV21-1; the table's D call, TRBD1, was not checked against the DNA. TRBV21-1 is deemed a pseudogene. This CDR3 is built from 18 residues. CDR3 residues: CASSKHRGRIKSGNTIYF. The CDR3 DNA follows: TGTGCCAGCAGCAAGCACAGGGGGCGCATAAAGTCTGGAAACACCATATATTTT.

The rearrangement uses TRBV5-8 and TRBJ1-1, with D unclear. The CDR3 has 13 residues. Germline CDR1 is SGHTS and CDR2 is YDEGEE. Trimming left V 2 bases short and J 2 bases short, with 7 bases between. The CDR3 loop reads CASSFQFNTEAFF. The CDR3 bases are TGTGCCAGCAGCTTCCAGTTCAACACTGAAGCTTTCTTT.

CDR3 bases: TGTGCCAGCAGTTCGCTAGCGGGATCGCTTGACGAGCAGTACTTC. Protein: CASSSLAGSLDEQYF. The chain uses TRBV6-6 and TRBJ2-7, with 9 bases that match TRBD2. Germline lookup yields CDR1 MNHNY and CDR2 SVGAGI (reference sequence). V dropped 4 bases and J dropped 5; count of bases not matched to a gene: 9. The CDR3 length is 15 residues.

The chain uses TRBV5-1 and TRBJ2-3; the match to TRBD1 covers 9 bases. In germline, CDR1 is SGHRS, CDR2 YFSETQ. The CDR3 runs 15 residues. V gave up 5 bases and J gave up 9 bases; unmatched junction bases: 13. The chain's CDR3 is CASRATGGASGTQYF. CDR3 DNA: TGCGCCAGCAGGGCCACAGGGGGCGCATCGGGGACGCAGTATTTT.

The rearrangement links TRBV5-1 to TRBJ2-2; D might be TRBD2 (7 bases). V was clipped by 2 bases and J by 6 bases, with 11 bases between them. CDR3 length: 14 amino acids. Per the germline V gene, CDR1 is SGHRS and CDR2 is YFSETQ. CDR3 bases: TGCGCCAGCAGCTTAGGGGGGGAAGCCGGGGAGCTGTTTTTT. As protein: CASSLGGEAGELFF.